This paragraph reports one T cell receptor (beta chain). Losses at the gene ends were 5 bases for V and 7 bases for J; bases not matched to a gene: 12. Germline CDR1 reads MNHEY; CDR2 reads SVGAGI. This CDR3 has 15 residues. In TCRdb, the 5' RACE reads were re-called with MiXCR into one record per CDR3 protein. This table holds tens of thousands of distinct CDR3 sequences, around 15% found once. This record comes from a study of T cells of healthy individuals. The V gene is TRBV6-5, the J gene TRBJ2-7, with 9 nucleotides matching TRBD2. The TCR was taken from a human donor in good health. The CDR3 DNA reads TGTGCCAGCAGTCCCGATATGCGGGGGGGCCAGGAGCAGTACTTC. It codes for CASSPDMRGGQEQYF.